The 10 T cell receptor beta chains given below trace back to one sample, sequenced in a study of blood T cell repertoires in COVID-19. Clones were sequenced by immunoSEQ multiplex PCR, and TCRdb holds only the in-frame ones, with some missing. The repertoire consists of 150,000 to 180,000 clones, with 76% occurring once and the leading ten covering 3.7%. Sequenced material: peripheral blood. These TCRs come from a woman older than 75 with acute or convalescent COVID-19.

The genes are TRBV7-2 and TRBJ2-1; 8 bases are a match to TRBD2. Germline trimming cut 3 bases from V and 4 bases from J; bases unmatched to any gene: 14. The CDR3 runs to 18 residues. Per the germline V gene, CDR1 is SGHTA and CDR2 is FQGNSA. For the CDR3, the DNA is TGTGCCAGCAGCTTTCAAGCGGGGGCCCTAACCAGTTACAATGAGCAGTTCTTC. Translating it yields CASSFQAGALTSYNEQFF.

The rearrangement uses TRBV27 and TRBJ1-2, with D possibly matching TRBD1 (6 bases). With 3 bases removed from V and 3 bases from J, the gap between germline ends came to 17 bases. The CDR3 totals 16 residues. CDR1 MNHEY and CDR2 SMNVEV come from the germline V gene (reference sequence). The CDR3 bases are TGTGCCAGCAGTTTTTCCTTTGCCGACAGGTACTATGGCTACACCTTC. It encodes CASSFSFADRYYGYTF.

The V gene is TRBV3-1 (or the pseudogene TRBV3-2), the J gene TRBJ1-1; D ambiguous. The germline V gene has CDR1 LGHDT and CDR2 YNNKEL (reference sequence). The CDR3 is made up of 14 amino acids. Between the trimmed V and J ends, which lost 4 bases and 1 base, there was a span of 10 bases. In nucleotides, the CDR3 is TGTGCCAGCAGCCCCTATTCCGCGAACACTGAAGCTTTCTTT. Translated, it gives CASSPYSANTEAFF.

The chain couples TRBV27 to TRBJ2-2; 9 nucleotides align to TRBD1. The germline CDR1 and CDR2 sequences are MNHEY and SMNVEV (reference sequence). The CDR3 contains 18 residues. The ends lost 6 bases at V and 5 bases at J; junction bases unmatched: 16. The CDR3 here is CASSPGTGLPGGTGELFF. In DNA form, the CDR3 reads TGTGCCAGCAGCCCCGGGACAGGGCTGCCAGGGGGGACCGGGGAGCTGTTTTTT.

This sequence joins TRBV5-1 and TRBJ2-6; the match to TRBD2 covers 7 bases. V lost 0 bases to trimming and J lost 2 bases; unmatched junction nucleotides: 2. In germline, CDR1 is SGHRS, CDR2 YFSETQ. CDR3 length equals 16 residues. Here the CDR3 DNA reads TGCGCCAGCAGCTTGGCTGGGGGGGCTGGGGCCAACGTCCTGACTTTC. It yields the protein CASSLAGGAGANVLTF.

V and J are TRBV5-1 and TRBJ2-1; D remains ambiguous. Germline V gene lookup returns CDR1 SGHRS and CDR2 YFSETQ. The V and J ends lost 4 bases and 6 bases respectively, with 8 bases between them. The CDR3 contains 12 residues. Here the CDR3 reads CASSRSGNEQFF. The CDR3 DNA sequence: TGCGCCAGCAGCCGCTCGGGCAATGAGCAGTTCTTC. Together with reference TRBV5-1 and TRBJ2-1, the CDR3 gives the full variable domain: KAGVTQTPRYLIKTRGQQVTLSCSPISGHRSVSWYQQTPGQGLQFLFEYFSETQRNKGNFPGRFSGRQFSNSRSEMNVSTLELGDSALYLCASSRSGNEQFFGPGTRLTVL.

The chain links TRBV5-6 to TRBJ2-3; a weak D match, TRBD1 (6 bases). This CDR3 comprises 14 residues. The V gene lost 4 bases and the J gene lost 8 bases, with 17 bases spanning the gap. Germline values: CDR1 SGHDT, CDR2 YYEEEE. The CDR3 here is CASSQQGPGGTQYF. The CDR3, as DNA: TGTGCCAGCAGCCAACAGGGTCCCGGTGGTACGCAGTATTTT.

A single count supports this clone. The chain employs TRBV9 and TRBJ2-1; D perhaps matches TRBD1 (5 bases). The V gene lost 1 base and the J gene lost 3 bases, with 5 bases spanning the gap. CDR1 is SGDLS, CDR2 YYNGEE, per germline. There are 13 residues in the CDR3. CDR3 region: CASSVQGYNEQFF. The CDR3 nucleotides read TGTGCCAGCAGCGTACAGGGCTACAATGAGCAGTTCTTC.

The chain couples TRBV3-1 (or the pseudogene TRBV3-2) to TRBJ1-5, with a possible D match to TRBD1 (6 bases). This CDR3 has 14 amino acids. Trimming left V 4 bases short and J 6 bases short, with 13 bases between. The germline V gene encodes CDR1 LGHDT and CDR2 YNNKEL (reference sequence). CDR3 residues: CASSPGTISQPQHF. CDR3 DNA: TGTGCCAGCAGCCCCGGGACAATTTCTCAGCCCCAGCATTTT.

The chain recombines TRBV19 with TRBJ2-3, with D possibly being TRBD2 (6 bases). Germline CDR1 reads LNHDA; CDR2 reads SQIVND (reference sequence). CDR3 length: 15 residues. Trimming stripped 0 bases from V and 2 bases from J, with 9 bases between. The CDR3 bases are TGTGCCAGTAGTATAGATTCGGGGGACACAGATACGCAGTATTTT. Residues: CASSIDSGDTDTQYF.